This record covers a single T cell receptor (beta chain). Its antigen is undetermined. In the same sample, other DNA sequences code for this CDR3. Germline assignment: CDR1 MNHEY and CDR2 SMNVEV (reference sequence). The ends were cut back, 2 bases at V and 2 bases at J, with 6 bases in the middle. This CDR3 is built from 14 residues. This sample is drawn from a study of cytotoxic CD8 clonotypes in ibrutinib-treated CLL. For the study at large: The study recorded mean values of almost 260,000 productive templates and 100,000 or so productive rearrangements per sample.

Points from the study as a whole: Baseline clonality, above age-matched healthy donor levels, tracked circulating CD8+ T-cell counts. The clonality went up when patients responded to ibrutinib and dropped back toward baseline at progression.

Assay used: immunoSEQ multiplex PCR; TCRdb lists only in-frame clones, some missing. The table has 68,000 or so clones, around 65% seen once. PBMCs were cryopreserved, and 1.5 to 2 micrograms of genomic DNA from them went into TCR beta libraries. The sequence was collected from a human donor with chronic lymphocytic leukemia. The sample in question was PBMCs, obtained after 12 months of ibrutinib treatment. The chain links TRBV27 to TRBJ2-2; no definite D call. The DNA of the CDR3 is TGTGCCAGCAGTTTAGTCACCAACACCGGGGAGCTGTTTTTT. Amino acids: CASSLVTNTGELFF.